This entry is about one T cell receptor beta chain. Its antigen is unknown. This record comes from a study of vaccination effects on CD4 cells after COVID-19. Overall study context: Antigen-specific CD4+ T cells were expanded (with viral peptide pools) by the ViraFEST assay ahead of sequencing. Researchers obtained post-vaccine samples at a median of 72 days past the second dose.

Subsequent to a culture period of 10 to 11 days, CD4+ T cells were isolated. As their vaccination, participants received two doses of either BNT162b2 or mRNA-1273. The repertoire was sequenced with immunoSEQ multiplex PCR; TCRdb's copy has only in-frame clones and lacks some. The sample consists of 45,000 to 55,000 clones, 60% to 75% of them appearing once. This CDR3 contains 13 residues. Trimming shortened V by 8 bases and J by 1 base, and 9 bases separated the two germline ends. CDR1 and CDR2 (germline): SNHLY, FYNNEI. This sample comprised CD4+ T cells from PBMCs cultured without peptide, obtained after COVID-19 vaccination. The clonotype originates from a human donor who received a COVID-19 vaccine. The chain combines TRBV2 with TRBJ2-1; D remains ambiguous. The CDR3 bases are TGTGCCAGCTGTCAGGATTCCTACAATGAGCAGTTCTTC. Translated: CASCQDSYNEQFF.